Listed below are T cell receptor beta chains from one sample, sequenced in a study of cytomegalovirus exposure and HLA in healthy donors. Libraries were prepared by immunoSEQ multiplex PCR; TCRdb keeps only in-frame clonotypes and omits some of them. Of under 250,000 clones listed, almost 80% were seen once; the top ten hold approximately 3.9%. Sequencing input: PBMCs. Source of these receptors: a male donor in good health and CMV-seronegative. The CDR3 runs from the conserved cysteine through the conserved F or W. D genes are given only for firm matches. Clone size appears in some rows only: once, few, many, or a class for an expanded clone.

clone size: NA
V gene: TRBV14
J gene: TRBJ1-1
D gene: NA
CDR3 protein: CASRGARRSTEAFF
CDR3 DNA: TGTGCCAGCAGAGGGGCAAGAAGGTCCACTGAAGCTTTCTTT

clone size: few
V gene: TRBV5-1
J gene: TRBJ1-4
D gene: TRBD1
CDR3 protein: CASSRDRENEKLFF
CDR3 DNA: TGCGCCAGCAGCAGAGACAGGGAAAATGAAAAACTGTTTTTT

clone size: NA
V gene: TRBV14
J gene: TRBJ1-1
D gene: NA
CDR3 protein: CASSQFAGMNTEAFF
CDR3 DNA: TGTGCCAGCAGCCAGTTTGCAGGGATGAACACTGAAGCTTTCTTT

clone size: NA
V gene: TRBV5-4
J gene: TRBJ2-3
D gene: NA
CDR3 protein: CASSSPRGDTQYF
CDR3 DNA: TGTGCCAGCAGTTCCCCAAGGGGTGATACGCAGTATTTT

clone size: few
V gene: TRBV4-2
J gene: TRBJ1-2
D gene: NA
CDR3 protein: CASSQTGFYGYTF
CDR3 DNA: TGTGCCAGCAGCCAAACAGGGTTTTATGGCTACACCTTC

clone size: NA
V gene: TRBV4-1
J gene: TRBJ2-7
D gene: TRBD2
CDR3 protein: CASSRVSTSATYEQYF
CDR3 DNA: TGCGCCAGCAGCCGAGTCTCTACTAGCGCCACCTACGAGCAGTACTTC

clone size: NA
V gene: TRBV5-1
J gene: TRBJ1-1
D gene: TRBD1
CDR3 protein: CASGQGAEAFF
CDR3 DNA: TGCGCCAGCGGCCAGGGGGCTGAAGCTTTCTTT

clone size: NA
V gene: TRBV2
J gene: TRBJ2-2
D gene: NA
CDR3 protein: CASSENSLNTGELFF
CDR3 DNA: TGTGCCAGCAGTGAAAACAGTCTCAACACCGGGGAGCTGTTTTTT

clone size: few
V gene: TRBV5-4
J gene: TRBJ1-1
D gene: NA
CDR3 protein: CASSLVSRANTEAFF
CDR3 DNA: TGTGCCAGCAGCTTGGTCAGCAGGGCGAACACTGAAGCTTTCTTT

clone size: NA
V gene: TRBV18
J gene: TRBJ2-5
D gene: NA
CDR3 protein: CASSPRAQETQYF
CDR3 DNA: TGTGCCAGCTCACCACGGGCCCAAGAGACCCAGTACTTC

clone size: NA
V gene: TRBV5-4
J gene: TRBJ2-3
D gene: NA
CDR3 protein: CASSFEPPVQYF
CDR3 DNA: TGTGCCAGCAGCTTCGAGCCGCCCGTTCAGTATTTT

clone size: many
V gene: TRBV21-1
J gene: TRBJ1-2
D gene: NA
CDR3 protein: CATRLNYGYTF
CDR3 DNA: TGTGCCACCAGACTTAACTATGGCTACACCTTC

clone size: NA
V gene: TRBV27
J gene: TRBJ1-2
D gene: NA
CDR3 protein: CASSLTGLYGGYTF
CDR3 DNA: TGTGCCAGCAGTTTAACAGGGCTTTATGGCGGCTACACCTTC

clone size: few
V gene: TRBV5-1
J gene: TRBJ1-2
D gene: TRBD1
CDR3 protein: CASSEVSGQGRGYTF
CDR3 DNA: TGCGCCAGCAGCGAAGTCTCGGGACAGGGGAGAGGCTACACCTTC

clone size: NA
V gene: TRBV29-1
J gene: TRBJ1-2
D gene: TRBD1
CDR3 protein: CSASGTGVFYGYTF
CDR3 DNA: TGCAGCGCGTCCGGGACAGGGGTTTTCTATGGCTACACCTTC

clone size: NA
V gene: TRBV7-3
J gene: TRBJ1-1
D gene: NA
CDR3 protein: CASSLGQGNTEAFF
CDR3 DNA: TGTGCCAGCAGCTTGGGGCAGGGGAACACTGAAGCTTTCTTT

clone size: few
V gene: TRBV10-1
J gene: TRBJ2-7
D gene: NA
CDR3 protein: CASSPSGRVGDEQYF
CDR3 DNA: TGCGCCAGCAGCCCCTCGGGAAGGGTAGGTGACGAGCAGTACTTC

clone size: NA
V gene: TRBV2
J gene: TRBJ1-4
D gene: NA
CDR3 protein: CASRKILATNEKLFF
CDR3 DNA: TGTGCCAGCAGGAAAATACTTGCAACTAATGAAAAACTGTTTTTT

clone size: few
V gene: TRBV14
J gene: TRBJ1-1
D gene: NA
CDR3 protein: CASSQDRESLEAFF
CDR3 DNA: TGTGCCAGCAGCCAAGATAGGGAGAGTCTTGAAGCTTTCTTT

clone size: NA
V gene: TRBV28
J gene: TRBJ2-7
D gene: NA
CDR3 protein: CASSTPGLAYEQYF
CDR3 DNA: TGTGCCAGCAGTACCCCGGGACTTGCCTACGAGCAGTACTTC